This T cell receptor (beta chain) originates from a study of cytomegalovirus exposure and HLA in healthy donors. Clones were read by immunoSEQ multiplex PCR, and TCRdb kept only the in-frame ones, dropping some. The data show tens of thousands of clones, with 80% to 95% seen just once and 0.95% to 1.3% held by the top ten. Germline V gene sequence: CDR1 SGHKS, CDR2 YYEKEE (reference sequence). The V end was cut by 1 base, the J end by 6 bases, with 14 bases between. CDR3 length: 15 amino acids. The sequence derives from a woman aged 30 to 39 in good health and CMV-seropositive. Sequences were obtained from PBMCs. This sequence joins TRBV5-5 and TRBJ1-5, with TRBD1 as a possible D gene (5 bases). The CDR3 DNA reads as TGTGCCAGCAGCTTGTCCGGACGCGGGGGTCAGCCCCAGCATTTT. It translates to CASSLSGRGGQPQHF.